This is a list of T cell receptor beta chains from one sample in a study of tumor-infiltrating lymphocytes in oesophageal squamous cell carcinoma. TCRdb independently ran MiXCR on the PCR reads; one entry per CDR3 protein. The sample yields about 19,000 distinct CDR3 sequences, about two fifths seen once. The material sequenced was normal esophageal tissue next to the tumor. Source of these receptors: a male donor with esophageal squamous cell carcinoma. Each CDR3 is given with its conserved first and last residue. D genes are given only for firm matches. For some rows the clone size is stated as once, few or many, or as a class when expanded; others skip it.

d_gene	v_gene	abundance	j_gene	CDR3aa	CDR3nt
TRBD1	TRBV7-2	.	TRBJ2-1	CASSLEGTANSPLHF	TGTGCCAGCAGCTTAGAGGGGACAGCAAATTCACCCCTCCACTTC
.	TRBV5-1	.	TRBJ2-1	CASSLAGNEQFF	TGCGCCAGCAGCTTGGCCGGCAATGAGCAGTTCTTC
.	TRBV6-6	few	TRBJ2-1	CASSYSSRRDNEQFF	TGTGCCAGCAGTTACTCGAGCAGGAGAGACAATGAGCAGTTCTTC
TRBD1	TRBV25-1	many	TRBJ1-2	CASSETLGQNYGYTF	TGTGCCAGCAGTGAAACTCTGGGACAGAACTATGGCTACACCTTC
.	TRBV28	many	TRBJ2-1	CASSPVQNRYNEQFF	TGTGCCAGCAGCCCCGTACAGAACCGGTACAATGAGCAGTTCTTC
TRBD2	TRBV24-1	medium-sized	TRBJ2-5	CATSELTSGKETQYF	TGTGCCACCAGTGAACTAACTAGCGGGAAAGAGACCCAGTACTTC
TRBD2	TRBV7-3	few	TRBJ2-5	CASSLRTSGRAGTETQYF	TGTGCCAGCAGCTTGAGGACTAGCGGGAGGGCCGGTACGGAGACCCAGTACTTC
.	TRBV28	medium-sized	TRBJ2-1	CASREGTYNEQFF	TGTGCCAGCAGGGAGGGAACCTACAATGAGCAGTTCTTC
TRBD1	TRBV6-1	many	TRBJ1-6	CASSSQDRGLGSPLHF	TGTGCCAGCAGTTCGCAAGACAGGGGGCTCGGTTCACCCCTCCACTTT
.	TRBV5-6	few	TRBJ1-2	CASSLFVVNYGYTF	TGTGCCAGCAGCTTGTTTGTGGTTAACTATGGCTACACCTTC
.	TRBV11-2	many	TRBJ2-2	CASRYLMNTGELFF	TGTGCCAGCAGATACTTAATGAACACCGGGGAGCTGTTTTTT
TRBD1	TRBV7-9	.	TRBJ2-1	CATLRDRVDSEQFF	TGTGCCACCTTACGGGACAGGGTGGATAGTGAGCAGTTCTTC
.	TRBV28	.	TRBJ2-1	CASNRDANYNEQFF	TGTGCCAGCAACCGGGATGCCAATTACAATGAGCAGTTCTTC
TRBD2	TRBV6-1	medium-sized	TRBJ2-7	CASSGGRTSQKAYEQYF	TGTGCCAGCAGTGGCGGGAGGACCTCCCAAAAGGCCTACGAGCAGTACTTC
TRBD2	TRBV28	.	TRBJ2-1	CASGGGKQFF	TGTGCCAGCGGGGGGGGTAAGCAGTTCTTC
.	TRBV28	.	TRBJ2-1	CASSPGDIYNEQFF	TGTGCCAGCAGTCCTGGGGACATATACAATGAGCAGTTCTTC
.	TRBV14	many	TRBJ2-5	CASSQDLSGRETQYF	TGTGCCAGCAGCCAAGATCTATCGGGGAGAGAGACCCAGTACTTC
.	TRBV6-2/TRBV6-3	once	TRBJ2-7	CASSFTYEQYF	TGTGCCAGCAGTTTTACCTACGAGCAGTACTTC
.	TRBV7-2	.	TRBJ1-3	CASSFQGSGNTIYF	TGTGCCAGCAGCTTCCAGGGGTCTGGAAACACCATATATTTT
.	TRBV19	.	TRBJ2-5	CASSLRGETQYF	TGTGCCAGTAGTCTCCGGGGGGAGACCCAGTACTTC
.	TRBV28	medium-sized	TRBJ2-1	CASRGWGSSYNEQFF	TGTGCCAGCAGGGGCTGGGGGAGCTCCTACAATGAGCAGTTCTTC
.	TRBV6-1	many	TRBJ2-7	CARTLGRDLKVNEQYF	TGTGCCAGAACTTTGGGACGAGACCTGAAGGTGAACGAGCAGTACTTC
.	TRBV28	many	TRBJ2-1	CASPPRSDLLSYNEQFF	TGTGCCAGCCCCCCAAGATCGGACCTTCTTTCCTACAATGAGCAGTTCTTC
TRBD2	TRBV11-3	many	TRBJ2-7	CASSLEGGSSHEQYF	TGTGCCAGCAGCTTAGAGGGCGGGAGCTCTCACGAGCAGTACTTC
.	TRBV7-3	once	TRBJ1-1	CASSRLRDTEAFF	TGTGCCAGCAGCAGACTCAGGGACACTGAAGCTTTCTTT
.	TRBV19	many	TRBJ1-3	CASSIGVSGNTIYF	TGTGCCAGTAGTATCGGGGTCTCTGGAAACACCATATATTTT
TRBD2	TRBV13	.	TRBJ2-5	CASSLDDGRETQYF	TGTGCCAGCAGCTTAGACGACGGGAGGGAGACCCAGTACTTC
TRBD2	TRBV27	many	TRBJ2-7	CASSLSLPLAAYSYEQYF	TGTGCCAGCAGTTTATCCCTCCCTCTAGCGGCCTATTCCTACGAGCAGTACTTC
TRBD1	TRBV7-6	many	TRBJ1-1	CAVQGAAKDTEAFF	TGTGCTGTACAGGGGGCAGCGAAGGACACTGAAGCTTTCTTT
.	TRBV28	many	TRBJ2-5	CASSTDSPGTQYF	TGTGCCAGCAGCACGGACAGCCCGGGAACCCAGTACTTC
TRBD1	TRBV4-1	.	TRBJ2-2	CASSQQRPAGGGTGELFF	TGCGCCAGCAGCCAACAAAGACCGGCAGGGGGCGGCACCGGGGAGCTGTTTTTT
TRBD2	TRBV19	.	TRBJ2-7	CASSISVREDYEQYF	TGTGCCAGTAGTATCTCGGTGCGGGAGGACTACGAGCAGTACTTC
.	TRBV7-8	.	TRBJ2-5	CASSVRRDQETQYF	TGTGCCAGCAGCGTCAGGCGGGATCAAGAGACCCAGTACTTC
.	TRBV7-2	.	TRBJ2-3	CASGLSADTQYF	TGTGCCAGCGGCCTATCGGCAGATACGCAGTATTTT
TRBD2	TRBV3-1	.	TRBJ2-5	CASSRNSVTSGAQETQYF	TGTGCCAGCAGCCGCAATTCTGTAACTAGCGGAGCCCAAGAGACCCAGTACTTC
TRBD2	TRBV6-6	.	TRBJ2-5	CASGYSLAGYNEQYF	TGTGCCAGCGGTTACTCCCTAGCGGGCTACAATGAGCAGTACTTC
.	TRBV7-2	once	TRBJ2-7	CASSLQVRDEQYF	TGTGCCAGCAGCTTACAGGTGCGGGATGAGCAGTACTTC
TRBD1	TRBV6-5	.	TRBJ2-5	CASSEGTGVLLLTQYF	TGTGCCAGCAGTGAGGGGACAGGGGTTCTTTTACTGACCCAGTACTTC
.	TRBV6-6	.	TRBJ2-7	CASSRNYEQYF	TGTGCCAGCAGTAGGAACTACGAGCAGTACTTC
TRBD2	TRBV7-2	.	TRBJ2-1	CASSFGGSNEQFF	TGTGCCAGCAGCTTCGGCGGGAGCAATGAGCAGTTCTTC
TRBD1	TRBV7-9	many	TRBJ1-2	CASSSTGGFSGYTF	TGTGCCAGCAGCTCGACAGGGGGCTTCAGTGGCTACACCTTC
.	TRBV7-6	.	TRBJ2-3	CASSSTGYPDTQYF	TGTGCCAGCAGCTCCACAGGGTATCCAGATACGCAGTATTTT
TRBD2	TRBV7-6	large	TRBJ2-1	CASSLEAGGYNEQFF	TGTGCCAGCAGCTTAGAGGCGGGAGGGTACAATGAGCAGTTCTTC
TRBD1	TRBV7-6	.	TRBJ2-3	CASSLGQGKDTQYF	TGTGCCAGCAGCTTAGGACAGGGTAAAGATACGCAGTATTTT
.	TRBV7-6	.	TRBJ2-7	CASSLGIQSSYEQYF	TGTGCCAGCAGCTTAGGTATCCAGAGCTCCTACGAGCAGTACTTC
TRBD2	TRBV12-3/TRBV12-4	medium-sized	TRBJ2-3	CASSYNPSGRTDTQYF	TGTGCCAGCAGTTACAACCCTAGCGGGCGCACAGATACGCAGTATTTT
.	TRBV19	many	TRBJ2-5	CASSTGTVQETQYF	TGTGCCAGTAGTACAGGGACCGTCCAAGAGACCCAGTACTTC
TRBD1	TRBV5-3	.	TRBJ1-1	CASSFLPTGTGMNTEAFF	TGTGCCAGCAGCTTTTTACCCACAGGGACAGGCATGAACACTGAAGCTTTCTTT
TRBD2	TRBV12-3/TRBV12-4	.	TRBJ2-1	CASSFEGGHYNEQFF	TGTGCCAGCAGTTTTGAGGGAGGGCATTACAATGAGCAGTTCTTC
TRBD1	TRBV7-6	.	TRBJ1-5	CASSAGTGGQPQHF	TGTGCCAGCAGCGCCGGGACAGGGGGCCAGCCCCAGCATTTT
.	TRBV18	many	TRBJ2-4	CASSPGPDRDIQYF	TGTGCCAGCTCACCCGGGCCGGATCGGGACATTCAGTACTTC
.	TRBV12-3/TRBV12-4	.	TRBJ1-2	CASSFFQAGGGDGYTF	TGTGCCAGCAGTTTCTTTCAGGCGGGAGGTGGAGATGGCTACACCTTC
TRBD1	TRBV6-1	once	TRBJ1-6	CASEAQGANNSPLHF	TGTGCCAGCGAGGCCCAGGGGGCGAATAATTCACCCCTCCACTTT